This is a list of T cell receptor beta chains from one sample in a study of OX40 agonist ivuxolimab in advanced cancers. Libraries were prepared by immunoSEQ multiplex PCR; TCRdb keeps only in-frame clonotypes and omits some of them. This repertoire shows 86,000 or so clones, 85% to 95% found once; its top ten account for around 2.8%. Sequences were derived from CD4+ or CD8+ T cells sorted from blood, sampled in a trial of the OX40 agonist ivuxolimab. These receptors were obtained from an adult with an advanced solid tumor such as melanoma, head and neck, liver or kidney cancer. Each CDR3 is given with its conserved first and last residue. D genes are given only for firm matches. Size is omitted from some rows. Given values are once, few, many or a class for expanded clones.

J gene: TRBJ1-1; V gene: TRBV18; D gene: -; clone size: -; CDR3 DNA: TGTGCCAGCTCACCAACCCGGCAGGCTGGCGACACTGAAGCTTTCTTT; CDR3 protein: CASSPTRQAGDTEAFF
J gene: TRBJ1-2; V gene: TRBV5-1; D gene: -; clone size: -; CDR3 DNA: TGCGCCAGCAGCCGAGGCACGGAAGCTAACTATGGCTACACCTTC; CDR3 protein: CASSRGTEANYGYTF
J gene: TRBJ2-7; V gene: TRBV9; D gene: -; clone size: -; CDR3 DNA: TGTGCCAGCAGCGTAGAGGGAGCATCGCCCTACGAGCAGTACTTC; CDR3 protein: CASSVEGASPYEQYF
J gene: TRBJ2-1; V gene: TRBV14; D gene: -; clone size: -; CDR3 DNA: TGTGCCAGCAGCCGGGACTTCTCCTTGCTGATCTTC; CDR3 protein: CASSRDFSLLIF
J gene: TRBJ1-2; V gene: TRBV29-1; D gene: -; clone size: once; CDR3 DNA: TGCAGCGTTGAAGTCCACCTTAACTATGGCTACACCTTC; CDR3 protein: CSVEVHLNYGYTF
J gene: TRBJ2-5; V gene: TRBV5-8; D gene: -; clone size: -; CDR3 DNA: TGTGCCAGCAGCTTGGGAGGAGGCGAGTACCAAGAGACCCAGTACTTC; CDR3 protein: CASSLGGGEYQETQYF
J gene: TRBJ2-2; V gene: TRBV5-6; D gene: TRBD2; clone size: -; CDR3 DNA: TGTGCCAGCAGCCCCAGCGGGGGGGCTAGGGACACCGGGGAGCTGTTTTTT; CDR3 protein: CASSPSGGARDTGELFF
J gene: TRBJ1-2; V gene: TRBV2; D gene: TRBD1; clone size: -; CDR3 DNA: TGTGCCAGCAGTGTCGGACAGGGGTATGGCTACACCTTC; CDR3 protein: CASSVGQGYGYTF
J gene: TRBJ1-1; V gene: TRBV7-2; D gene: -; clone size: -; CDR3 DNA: TGTGGCAGCAGGGGCGGGAACACTGAAGCTTTCTTT; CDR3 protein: CGSRGGNTEAFF
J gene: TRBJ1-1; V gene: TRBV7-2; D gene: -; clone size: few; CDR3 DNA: TGTGCCAGCAGCCCCTCCTGGTCCCGGAACACTGAAGCTTTCTTT; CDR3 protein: CASSPSWSRNTEAFF
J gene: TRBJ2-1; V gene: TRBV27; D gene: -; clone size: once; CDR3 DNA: TGTGCCAGCAGCCTATGGCCTGTCAGCGAGCAGTTCTTC; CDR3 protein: CASSLWPVSEQFF
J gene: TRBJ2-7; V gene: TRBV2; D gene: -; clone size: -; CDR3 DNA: TGTGCCAGCAAAGGGATCCCGGATGGTTGGAAGGTGACCTACGAGCAGTACTTC; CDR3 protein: CASKGIPDGWKVTYEQYF
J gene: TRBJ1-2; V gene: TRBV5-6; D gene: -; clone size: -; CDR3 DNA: TGTGCCAGCAGCCCCCGGGTCGGCAACTATGGCTACACCTTC; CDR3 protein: CASSPRVGNYGYTF
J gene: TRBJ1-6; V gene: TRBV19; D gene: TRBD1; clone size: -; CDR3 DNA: TGTGCCAGTACTACGTGGGGGGACAGGGTCAGCTCACCCCTCCACTTT; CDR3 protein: CASTTWGDRVSSPLHF
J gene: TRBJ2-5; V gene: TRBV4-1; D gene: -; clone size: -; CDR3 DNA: TGCGCCAGCAGCCAAGATGAAGGCTACATAGAGACCCAGTACTTC; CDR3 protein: CASSQDEGYIETQYF
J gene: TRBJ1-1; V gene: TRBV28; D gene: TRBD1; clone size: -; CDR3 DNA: TGTGCCAGCAGCTCTCCGGGACAGGTAGAAGCTTTCTTT; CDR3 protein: CASSSPGQVEAFF
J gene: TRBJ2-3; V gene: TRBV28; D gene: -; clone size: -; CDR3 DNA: TGTGCCAGCAGTTTAGTCTCGGGCGGCACAGATACGCAGTATTTT; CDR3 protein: CASSLVSGGTDTQYF
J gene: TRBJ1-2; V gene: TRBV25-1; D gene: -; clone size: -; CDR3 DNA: TGTGCCAGCAGTCCCCCCGGGTTAGCTAACTATGGCTACACCTTC; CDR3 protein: CASSPPGLANYGYTF
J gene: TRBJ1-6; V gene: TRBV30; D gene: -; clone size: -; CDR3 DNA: TGTGCCTGGAGTGTCGGCGGGGGAGACGATTCACCCCTCCACTTT; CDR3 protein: CAWSVGGGDDSPLHF
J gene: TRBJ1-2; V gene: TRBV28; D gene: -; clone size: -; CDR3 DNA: TGTGCCAGCAGTTTAAGAACGGACAGAGGAGGCTACACCTTC; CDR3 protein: CASSLRTDRGGYTF
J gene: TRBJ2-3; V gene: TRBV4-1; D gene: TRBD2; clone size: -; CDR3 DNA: TGCGCCAGCAGCCAGGGACTAGCGGGAGCTAGCACAGATACGCAGTATTTT; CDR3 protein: CASSQGLAGASTDTQYF
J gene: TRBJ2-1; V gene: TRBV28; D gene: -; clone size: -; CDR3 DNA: TGTGCCAGCAGTTTGCTCTCCCCCTACAATGAGCAGTTCTTC; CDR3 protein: CASSLLSPYNEQFF
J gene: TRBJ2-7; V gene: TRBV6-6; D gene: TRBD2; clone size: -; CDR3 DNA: TGTGCCAGCTCGGTAGCGGGAGCCTACGAGCAGTACTTC; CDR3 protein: CASSVAGAYEQYF
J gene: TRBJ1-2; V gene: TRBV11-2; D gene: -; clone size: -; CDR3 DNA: TGTGCCAGCAGCTTTGAGGGACACAGCTTTGGCTACACCTTC; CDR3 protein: CASSFEGHSFGYTF
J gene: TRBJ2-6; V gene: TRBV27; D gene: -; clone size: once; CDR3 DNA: TGTGCCAGCAGTTTATGGGCCGGAGGGGCAAGCTCTGGGGCCAACGTCCTGACTTTC; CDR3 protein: CASSLWAGGASSGANVLTF
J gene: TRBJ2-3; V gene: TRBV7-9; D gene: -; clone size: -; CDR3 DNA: TGTGCCAGCAGCTTAGGATTTTCCATTCATGACCGCACAGATACGCAGTATTTT; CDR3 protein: CASSLGFSIHDRTDTQYF
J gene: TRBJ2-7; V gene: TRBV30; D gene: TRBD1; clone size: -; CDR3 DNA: TGTGCCTGGCAGGGGGACTCCTACGAGCAGTACTTC; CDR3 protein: CAWQGDSYEQYF
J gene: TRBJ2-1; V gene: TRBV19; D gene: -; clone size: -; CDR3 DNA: TGTGCCACCGACGAGGGGGGGTCCTCCTACAATGAGCAGTTCTTC; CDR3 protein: CATDEGGSSYNEQFF
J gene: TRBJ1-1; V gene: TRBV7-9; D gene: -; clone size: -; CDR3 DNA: TGTGCCAGCAGCTCCCAGGAGGATGAAGCTTTCTTT; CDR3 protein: CASSSQEDEAFF
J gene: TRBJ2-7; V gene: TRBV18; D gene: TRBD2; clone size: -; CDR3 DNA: TGTGCCAGCTCGCATTCCGGGACTAGCGGGAGTGTCCGCTACGAGCAGTACTTC; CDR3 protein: CASSHSGTSGSVRYEQYF
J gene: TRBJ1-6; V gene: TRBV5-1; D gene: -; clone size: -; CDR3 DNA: TGCGCCAGCAGCTTGGACGGCTCTAATTCACCCCTCCACTTT; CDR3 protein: CASSLDGSNSPLHF
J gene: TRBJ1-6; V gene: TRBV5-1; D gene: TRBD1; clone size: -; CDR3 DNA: TGCGCCAGCAGTCGGGGACAGGGCTATTCACCCCTCCACTTT; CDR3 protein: CASSRGQGYSPLHF